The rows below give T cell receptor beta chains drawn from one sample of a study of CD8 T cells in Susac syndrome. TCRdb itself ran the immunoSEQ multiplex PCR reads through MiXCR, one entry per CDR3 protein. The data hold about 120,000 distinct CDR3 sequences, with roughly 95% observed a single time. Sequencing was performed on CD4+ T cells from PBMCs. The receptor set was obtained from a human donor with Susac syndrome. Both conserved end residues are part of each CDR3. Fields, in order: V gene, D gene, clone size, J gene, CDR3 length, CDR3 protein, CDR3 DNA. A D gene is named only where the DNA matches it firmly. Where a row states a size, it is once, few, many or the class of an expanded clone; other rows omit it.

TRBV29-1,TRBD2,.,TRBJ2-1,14,CSVGSLAGVYEQFF,TGCAGCGTTGGTAGTCTAGCGGGAGTTTATGAGCAGTTCTTC
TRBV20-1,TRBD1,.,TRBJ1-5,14,CSAGGQYSNQPQHF,TGCAGTGCTGGGGGACAGTATAGCAATCAGCCCCAGCATTTT
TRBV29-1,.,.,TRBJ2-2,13,CSVGGRDGGELFF,TGCAGCGTTGGTGGTAGGGACGGCGGGGAGCTGTTTTTT
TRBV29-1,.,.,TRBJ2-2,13,CSVERGRGGELFF,TGCAGCGTTGAAAGGGGAAGGGGCGGGGAGCTGTTTTTT
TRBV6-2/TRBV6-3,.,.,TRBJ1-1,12,CASSYGQIEAFF,TGTGCCAGCAGTTACGGACAGATTGAAGCTTTCTTT
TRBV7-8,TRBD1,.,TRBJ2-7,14,CASSTGQGLYEQYF,TGTGCCAGCAGCACGGGACAGGGTCTCTACGAGCAGTACTTC
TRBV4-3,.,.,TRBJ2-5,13,CASSQDKGETQYF,TGTGCCAGCAGCCAAGACAAGGGAGAGACCCAGTACTTC
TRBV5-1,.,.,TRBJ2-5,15,CASSLRGDGEETQYF,TGCGCCAGCAGCTTGAGGGGGGACGGTGAAGAGACCCAGTACTTC
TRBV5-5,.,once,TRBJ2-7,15,CASSLRPIGNGEQYF,TGTGCCAGCAGCTTGCGGCCAATCGGGAATGGAGAGCAGTACTTC
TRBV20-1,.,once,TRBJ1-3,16,CSATPWDASSGNTIYF,TGCAGTGCTACACCCTGGGACGCTTCCTCTGGAAACACCATATATTTT
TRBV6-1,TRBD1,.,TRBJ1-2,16,CASSESSRTGPDGYTF,TGTGCCAGCAGTGAGAGCTCCCGGACAGGGCCTGATGGCTACACCTTC
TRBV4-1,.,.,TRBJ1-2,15,CASSQDLGRVYGYTF,TGCGCCAGCAGCCAAGATCTGGGGCGGGTCTATGGCTACACCTTC
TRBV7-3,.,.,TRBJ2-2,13,CASSLPDTGELFF,TGTGCCAGCAGCTTACCCGACACCGGGGAGCTGTTTTTT
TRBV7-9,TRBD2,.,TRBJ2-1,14,CAGYSGSPYNEQFF,TGTGCCGGGTATAGCGGGAGCCCCTACAATGAGCAGTTCTTC
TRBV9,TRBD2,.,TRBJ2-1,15,CASSARLAVGNEQFF,TGTGCCAGCAGCGCCCGACTAGCGGTCGGGAATGAGCAGTTCTTC
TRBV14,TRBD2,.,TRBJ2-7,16,CASSQTSGTIRYEQYF,TGTGCCAGCAGCCAAACCTCCGGGACTATCAGATACGAGCAGTACTTC
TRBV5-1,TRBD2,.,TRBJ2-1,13,CASSAGLATEQFF,TGCGCCAGCAGCGCCGGACTAGCTACTGAGCAGTTCTTC
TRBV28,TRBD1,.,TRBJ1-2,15,CASSLVPGQGIGYTF,TGTGCCAGCAGTTTAGTCCCGGGACAGGGAATCGGCTACACCTTC
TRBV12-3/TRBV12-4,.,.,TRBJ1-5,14,CASSFLSSDQPQHF,TGTGCCAGCAGTTTTCTCAGTTCCGATCAGCCCCAGCATTTT
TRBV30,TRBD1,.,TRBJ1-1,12,CAWSGTGGRAFF,TGTGCCTGGAGTGGTACAGGGGGCCGAGCTTTCTTT
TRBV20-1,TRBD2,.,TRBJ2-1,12,CSATTSGGEQFF,TGCAGTGCCACGACTAGCGGCGGTGAGCAGTTCTTC
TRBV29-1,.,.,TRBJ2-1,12,CSVGQIYNEQFF,TGCAGCGTCGGGCAGATATACAATGAGCAGTTCTTC
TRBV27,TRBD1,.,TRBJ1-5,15,CASSRDRGGEQPQHF,TGTGCCAGCAGCCGGGACAGGGGGGGAGAGCAGCCCCAGCATTTT
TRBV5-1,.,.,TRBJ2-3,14,CASSKRGVADTQYF,TGCGCCAGCAGCAAACGAGGGGTCGCAGATACGCAGTATTTT
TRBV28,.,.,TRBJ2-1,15,CASSPTNGGPHEQFF,TGTGCCAGCAGCCCGACAAACGGTGGCCCCCATGAGCAGTTCTTC
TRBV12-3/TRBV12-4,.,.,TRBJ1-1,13,CASSSSLNTEAFF,TGTGCCAGCAGTTCCTCTTTGAACACTGAAGCTTTCTTT
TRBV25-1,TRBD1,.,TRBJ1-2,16,CASSEIGRTGTYGYTF,TGTGCCAGCAGTGAAATCGGTCGGACAGGGACCTATGGCTACACCTTC
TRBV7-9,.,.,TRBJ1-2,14,CASSFKGTNYGYTF,TGTGCCAGCAGCTTCAAGGGCACTAACTATGGCTACACCTTC
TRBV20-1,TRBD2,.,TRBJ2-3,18,CSARDQREAPLDTDTQYF,TGCAGTGCTAGAGATCAGCGGGAGGCCCCTCTTGACACAGATACGCAGTATTTT
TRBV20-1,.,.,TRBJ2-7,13,CSARNSKGYEQYF,TGCAGTGCTAGAAATTCAAAAGGCTACGAGCAGTACTTC
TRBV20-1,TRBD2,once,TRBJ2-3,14,CSVSAGGPSDTQYF,TGCAGTGTTTCAGCGGGAGGGCCCTCAGATACGCAGTATTTT
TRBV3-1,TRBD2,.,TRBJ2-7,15,CASSRSLAGPGEQYF,TGTGCCAGCAGCCGCTCACTAGCGGGACCCGGCGAGCAGTACTTC
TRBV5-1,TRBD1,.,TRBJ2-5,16,CASSLAGTGGQETQYF,TGCGCCAGCAGCTTGGCCGGGACAGGGGGTCAGGAGACCCAGTACTTC
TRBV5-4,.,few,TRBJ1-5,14,CASSLGQSNQPQHF,TGTGCCAGCAGCTTGGGTCAGAGCAATCAGCCCCAGCATTTT
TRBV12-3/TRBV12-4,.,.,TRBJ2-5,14,CASNPGSGGETQYF,TGTGCCAGCAATCCCGGGTCAGGAGGAGAGACCCAGTACTTC
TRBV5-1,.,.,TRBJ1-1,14,CASSLRGEDAEAFF,TGCGCCAGCAGCTTGCGGGGAGAGGACGCTGAAGCTTTCTTT
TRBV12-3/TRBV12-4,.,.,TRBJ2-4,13,CASASSDGNIQYF,TGTGCCAGTGCCTCGTCGGACGGAAACATTCAGTACTTC
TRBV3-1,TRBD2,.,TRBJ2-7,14,CASSQAGGWYEQYF,TGTGCCAGCAGCCAAGCGGGGGGATGGTACGAGCAGTACTTC
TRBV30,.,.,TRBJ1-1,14,CAWTRQTGNTEAFF,TGTGCCTGGACCCGACAAACGGGAAACACTGAAGCTTTCTTT
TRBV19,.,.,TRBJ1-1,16,CASSIDIQVRNTEAFF,TGTGCCAGTAGTATAGATATACAGGTCCGGAACACTGAAGCTTTCTTT
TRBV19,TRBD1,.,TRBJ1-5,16,CASKGDSHHSNQPQHF,TGTGCCAGTAAAGGGGACAGCCATCATAGCAATCAGCCCCAGCATTTT
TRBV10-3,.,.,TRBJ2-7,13,CAISDGGLYEQYF,TGTGCCATCAGTGATGGGGGGCTCTACGAGCAGTACTTC
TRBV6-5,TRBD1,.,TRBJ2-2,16,CASSYSFTGVAGELFF,TGTGCCAGCAGTTACTCGTTCACAGGGGTGGCCGGGGAGCTGTTTTTT
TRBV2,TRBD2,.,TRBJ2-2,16,CASRKGLAGGTGELFF,TGTGCCAGCAGAAAGGGACTAGCGGGAGGCACCGGGGAGCTGTTTTTT